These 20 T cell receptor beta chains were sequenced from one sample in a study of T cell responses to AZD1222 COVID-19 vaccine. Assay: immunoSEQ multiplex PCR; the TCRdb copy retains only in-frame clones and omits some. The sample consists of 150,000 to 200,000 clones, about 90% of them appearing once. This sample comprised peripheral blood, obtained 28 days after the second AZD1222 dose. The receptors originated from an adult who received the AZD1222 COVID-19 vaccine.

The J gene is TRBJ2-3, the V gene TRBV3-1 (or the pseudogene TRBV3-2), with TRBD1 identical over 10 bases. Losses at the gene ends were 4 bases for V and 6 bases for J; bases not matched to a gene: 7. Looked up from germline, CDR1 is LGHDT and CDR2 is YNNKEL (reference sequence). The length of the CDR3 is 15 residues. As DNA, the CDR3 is TGTGCCAGCAGCCCTTGGGACAGGGGTTTGGATACGCAGTATTTT. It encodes CASSPWDRGLDTQYF.

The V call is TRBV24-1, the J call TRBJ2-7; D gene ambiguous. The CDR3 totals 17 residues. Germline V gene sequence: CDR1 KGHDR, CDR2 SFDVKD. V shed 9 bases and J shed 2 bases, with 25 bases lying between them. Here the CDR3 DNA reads TGTGCCACCCCAATACAAACCCCGGGTCTTGGTGCCTACGAGCAGTACTTC. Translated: CATPIQTPGLGAYEQYF.

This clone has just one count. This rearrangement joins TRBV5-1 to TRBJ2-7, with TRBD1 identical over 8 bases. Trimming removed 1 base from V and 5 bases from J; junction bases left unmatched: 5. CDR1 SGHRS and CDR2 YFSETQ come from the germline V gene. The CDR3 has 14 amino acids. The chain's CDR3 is CASSLQDRDNEQYF. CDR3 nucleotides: TGCGCCAGCAGCTTGCAGGACAGGGACAACGAGCAGTACTTC.

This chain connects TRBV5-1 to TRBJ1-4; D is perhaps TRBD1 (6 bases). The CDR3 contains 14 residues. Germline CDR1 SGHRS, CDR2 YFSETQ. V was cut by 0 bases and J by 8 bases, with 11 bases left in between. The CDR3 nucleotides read TGCGCCAGCAGCTTGGACAGGGCGGGGGAAAAACTGTTTTTT. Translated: CASSLDRAGEKLFF. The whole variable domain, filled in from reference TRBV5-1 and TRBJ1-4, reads KAGVTQTPRYLIKTRGQQVTLSCSPISGHRSVSWYQQTPGQGLQFLFEYFSETQRNKGNFPGRFSGRQFSNSRSEMNVSTLELGDSALYLCASSLDRAGEKLFFGSGTQLSVL.

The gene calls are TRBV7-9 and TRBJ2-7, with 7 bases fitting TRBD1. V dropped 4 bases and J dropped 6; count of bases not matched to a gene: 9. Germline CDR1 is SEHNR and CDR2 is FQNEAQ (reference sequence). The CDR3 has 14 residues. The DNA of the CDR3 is TGTGCCAGCAGCTCACTAACAGGGGTTGGCGAGCAGTACTTC. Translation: CASSSLTGVGEQYF.

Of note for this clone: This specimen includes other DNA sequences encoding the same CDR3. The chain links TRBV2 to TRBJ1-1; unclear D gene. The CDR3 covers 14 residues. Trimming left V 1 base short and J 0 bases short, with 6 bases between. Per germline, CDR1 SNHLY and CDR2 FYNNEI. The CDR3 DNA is TGTGCCAGCAGTGAAGGACGGTTGAACACTGAAGCTTTCTTT. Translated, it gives CASSEGRLNTEAFF.

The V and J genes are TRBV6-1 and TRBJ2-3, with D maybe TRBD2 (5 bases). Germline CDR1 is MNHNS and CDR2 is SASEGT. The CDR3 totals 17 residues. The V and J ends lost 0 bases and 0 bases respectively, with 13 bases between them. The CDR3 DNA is TGTGCCAGCAGTGAAGCGTGGGGAGACGCAAGCACAGATACGCAGTATTTT. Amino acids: CASSEAWGDASTDTQYF.

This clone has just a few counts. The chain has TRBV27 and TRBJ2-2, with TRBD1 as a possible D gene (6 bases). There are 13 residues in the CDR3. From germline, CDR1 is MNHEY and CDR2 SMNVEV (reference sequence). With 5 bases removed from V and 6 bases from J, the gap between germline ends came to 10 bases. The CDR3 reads CASSIQGPGELFF. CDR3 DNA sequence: TGTGCCAGCAGTATACAGGGTCCCGGGGAGCTGTTTTTT.

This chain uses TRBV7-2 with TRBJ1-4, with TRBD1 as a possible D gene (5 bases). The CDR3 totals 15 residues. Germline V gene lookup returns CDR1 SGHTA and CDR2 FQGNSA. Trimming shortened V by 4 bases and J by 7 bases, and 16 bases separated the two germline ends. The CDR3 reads CASSSAGHQAEKLFF. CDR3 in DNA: TGTGCCAGCAGCTCGGCAGGGCACCAGGCTGAAAAACTGTTTTTT.

The CDR3 nucleotides are TGTGCCAGCAGTGAAGCGAGGGTCAACCCGACTGGGGCCAACGTCCTGACTTTC. Protein: CASSEARVNPTGANVLTF. The chain joins TRBV6-1 to TRBJ2-6, with D possibly matching TRBD2 (5 bases). The ends were cut back, 0 bases at V and 2 bases at J, with 14 bases in the middle. This CDR3 spans 18 amino acids. Germline CDR1 reads MNHNS; CDR2 reads SASEGT.

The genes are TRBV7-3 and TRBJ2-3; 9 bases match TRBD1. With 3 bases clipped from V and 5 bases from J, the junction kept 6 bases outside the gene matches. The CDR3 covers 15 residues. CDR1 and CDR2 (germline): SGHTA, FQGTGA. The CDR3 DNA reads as TGTGCCAGCAGCTTTCGGGGACAGGGAGGAGATACGCAGTATTTT. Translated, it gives CASSFRGQGGDTQYF.

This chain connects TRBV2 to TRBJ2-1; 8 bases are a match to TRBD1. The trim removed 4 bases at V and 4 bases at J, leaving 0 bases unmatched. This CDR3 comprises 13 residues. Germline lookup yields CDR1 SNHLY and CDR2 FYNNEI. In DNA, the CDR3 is TGTGCCAGCAGTGGGACAGGGTACAATGAGCAGTTCTTC. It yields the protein CASSGTGYNEQFF.

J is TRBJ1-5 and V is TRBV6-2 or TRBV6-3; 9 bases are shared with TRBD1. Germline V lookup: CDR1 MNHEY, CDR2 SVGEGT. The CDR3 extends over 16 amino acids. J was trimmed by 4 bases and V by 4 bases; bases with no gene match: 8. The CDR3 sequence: CASSSPGQGLNQPQHF. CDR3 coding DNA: TGTGCCAGCAGTTCCCCGGGACAGGGTTTGAATCAGCCCCAGCATTTT.

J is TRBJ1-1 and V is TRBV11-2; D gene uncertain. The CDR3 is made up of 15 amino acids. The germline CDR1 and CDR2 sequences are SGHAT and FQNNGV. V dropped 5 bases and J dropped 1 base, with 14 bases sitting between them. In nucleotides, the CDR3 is TGTGCCAGCAGCCGAAATTCCCGACAGAACACTGAAGCTTTCTTT. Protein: CASSRNSRQNTEAFF.

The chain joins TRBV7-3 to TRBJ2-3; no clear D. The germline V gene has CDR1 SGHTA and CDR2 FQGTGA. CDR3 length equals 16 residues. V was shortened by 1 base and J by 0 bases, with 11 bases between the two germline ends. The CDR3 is CASSLSPDLSTDTQYF. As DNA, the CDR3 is TGTGCCAGCAGCTTAAGTCCAGACCTAAGCACAGATACGCAGTATTTT.

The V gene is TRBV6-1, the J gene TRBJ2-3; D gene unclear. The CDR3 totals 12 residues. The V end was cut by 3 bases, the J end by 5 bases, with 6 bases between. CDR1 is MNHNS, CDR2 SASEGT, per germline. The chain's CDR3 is CASSESRDTQYF. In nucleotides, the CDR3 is TGTGCCAGCAGTGAGTCAAGAGATACGCAGTATTTT.

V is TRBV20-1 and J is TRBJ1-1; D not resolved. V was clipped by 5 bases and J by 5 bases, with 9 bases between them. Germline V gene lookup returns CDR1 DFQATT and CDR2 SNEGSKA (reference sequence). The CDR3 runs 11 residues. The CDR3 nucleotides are TGCAGTGCTGCATCCCGTACTGAAGCTTTCTTT. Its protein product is CSAASRTEAFF.

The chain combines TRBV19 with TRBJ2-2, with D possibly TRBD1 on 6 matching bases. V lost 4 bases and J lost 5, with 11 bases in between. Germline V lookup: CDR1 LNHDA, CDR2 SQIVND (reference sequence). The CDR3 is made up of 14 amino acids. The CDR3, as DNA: TGTGCCAGTAGTACAGGGGTCTGGACCGGGGAGCTGTTTTTT. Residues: CASSTGVWTGELFF.

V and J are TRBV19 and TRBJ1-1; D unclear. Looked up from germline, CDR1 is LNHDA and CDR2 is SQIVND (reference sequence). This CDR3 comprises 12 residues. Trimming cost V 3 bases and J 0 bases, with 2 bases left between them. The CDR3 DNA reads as TGTGCCAGTAGTATCGTGAACACTGAAGCTTTCTTT. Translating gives CASSIVNTEAFF.

The chain's CDR3 is CASSEQTGGNQPQHF. Here the CDR3 DNA reads TGTGCCAGCAGCGAACAGACAGGGGGGAATCAGCCCCAGCATTTT. The rearrangement joins TRBV2 to TRBJ1-5; 9 bases map to TRBD1. V shed 6 bases and J 4 bases; nucleotides not matched to a gene: 7. The CDR3 is 15 residues long. Germline assignment: CDR1 SNHLY and CDR2 FYNNEI.